The rows below give T cell receptor beta chains drawn from one sample of a study of blood T cell repertoires in COVID-19. Repertoires were generated with immunoSEQ multiplex PCR, while TCRdb's copy carries only in-frame clones and drops some. The data contain some 170,000 clones, over 80% of them singletons. What was sequenced was peripheral blood. These receptors originate from a woman in her thirties or forties with COVID-19, enrolled during active disease. Each CDR3 is given with its conserved first and last residue. The D gene is left open where the match is weak. Only some rows state a clone size, as once, few, many or a class for expanded clones.

TGTGCCAGCAGGGGGACAGGGGCCGTGGGGCCCCAGCATTTT CASRGTGAVGPQHF 14 TRBJ1-5 TRBV2 TRBD1 NA
TGTGCCAGTAGTGTTGACAGGGGGCTGGCTGGCTACACCTTC CASSVDRGLAGYTF 14 TRBJ1-2 TRBV19 TRBD1 NA
TGCGCCAGCAGCCCCCGACTAGCGGACAGCTCCTACGAGCAGTACTTC CASSPRLADSSYEQYF 16 TRBJ2-7 TRBV5-1 TRBD2 few
TGTGCCAGCAGCTTCGGGACAGGTCCCGAAAAACTGTTTTTT CASSFGTGPEKLFF 14 TRBJ1-4 TRBV7-9 TRBD1 NA
TGTGCCAGCGGGACAGCCCCTACCTACGAGCAGTACTTC CASGTAPTYEQYF 13 TRBJ2-7 TRBV28 TRBD1 NA
TGTGCCAGCAGCCGGACTAGCTCCTACGAGCAGTACTTC CASSRTSSYEQYF 13 TRBJ2-7 TRBV7-2 TRBD2 NA
TGTGCCAGCAGATCGTTTAGCGGCCACGAGCAGTACTTC CASRSFSGHEQYF 13 TRBJ2-7 TRBV11-2 NA NA
TGTGCCAGCAGGGCAGGGAATAGTGTGTTTCAGCCCCAGCATTTT CASRAGNSVFQPQHF 15 TRBJ1-5 TRBV2 NA NA
TGTGCCAGCAGTTTAAATGGGGCAGGTGGGGATGGCACTGAAGCTTTCTTT CASSLNGAGGDGTEAFF 17 TRBJ1-1 TRBV27 NA NA
TGTGCCAGCTCACCACAGGGACAGGGCGGTCAGCCCCAGCATTTT CASSPQGQGGQPQHF 15 TRBJ1-5 TRBV18 TRBD1 NA